These 6 T cell receptor beta chains were all obtained from the same sample, sequenced in a study of blood T cell repertoires in COVID-19. The assay was immunoSEQ multiplex PCR, and TCRdb's table has in-frame clones only and misses some. Found here are about 76,000 clones, about 84% of them singletons; the top ten hold roughly 16%. Sequenced material: peripheral blood. The receptor source for this set is a human donor in a cohort sampled during active COVID-19.

The chain links TRBV6-5 to TRBJ1-3; 9 bases match TRBD1. The CDR3 loop spans 16 amino acids. V was clipped by 4 bases and J by 0 bases; unmatched bases: 4. CDR1 is MNHEY, CDR2 SVGAGI, per germline. The chain's CDR3 is CASSWGQGHSGNTIYF. CDR3 in DNA: TGTGCCAGCAGTTGGGGACAGGGCCACTCTGGAAACACCATATATTTT.

The rearrangement joins TRBV6-5 to TRBJ2-7; TRBD1 agrees at 9 bases. Looked up from germline, CDR1 is MNHEY and CDR2 is SVGAGI. The CDR3 length is 14 residues. Losses at the gene ends were 6 bases for V and 1 base for J; bases not matched to a gene: 4. The CDR3 DNA reads as TGTGCCAGCAGCCGGGACAGGGAGTCCTACGAGCAGTACTTC. Protein: CASSRDRESYEQYF.

The chain joins TRBV15 to TRBJ2-3; 12 bases are a match to TRBD2. Germline V CDR1 and CDR2: LNHNV, YYDKDF (reference sequence). The CDR3 consists of 15 residues. CDR3 amino acids: CAISGASGRAHTQYF. In DNA, the CDR3 is TGTGCGATCTCAGGGGCTAGCGGGAGGGCGCATACGCAGTATTTT.

The count of this clone is one. The chain links TRBV10-1 to TRBJ2-1, with 8 bases matching TRBD2. Per germline, CDR1 WNHNN and CDR2 SYGVQD (reference sequence). The CDR3 has 16 residues. Trimming took 0 bases from V and 6 from J; bases not matched to a gene: 7. The CDR3 nucleotides are TGCGCCAGCAGTGAGTCATCGGGAGGGGGGGCCAATGAGCAGTTCTTC. Its protein product is CASSESSGGGANEQFF.

The chain combines TRBV6-6 with TRBJ2-1; 9 bases agree with TRBD2. This CDR3 spans 16 amino acids. Germline V CDR1 and CDR2: MNHNY, SVGAGI (reference sequence). Trimming took 7 bases from V and 8 from J; bases not matched to a gene: 15. DNA for the CDR3: TGTGCCAGCACTAAAACTAGCGGGCCCTCGGGACATGAGCAGTTCTTC. Its protein product is CASTKTSGPSGHEQFF.

This clone was observed a few times. The chain carries TRBV7-8 and TRBJ2-7; D unresolved. Between the trimmed V and J ends, which lost 2 bases and 7 bases, there was a span of 9 bases. The germline gives CDR1 SGHVS, CDR2 FQNEAQ. The CDR3 spans 12 residues. The CDR3 here is CASSLLSFEQYF. DNA for the CDR3: TGTGCCAGCAGCTTACTGTCCTTTGAGCAGTACTTC.